This TCR beta chain was observed in a study of molecular identifiers for immune sequencing clone quantification. This clonotype has at least ten counts. TCRdb ran MiXCR on the PCR reads and lists one entry per CDR3 protein. The sample contains 38,000 or so distinct CDR3 sequences, under 20% of which appear only once. Sorting captured naive CD8 T cells as CD8+CD4-CCR7+CD45RA+. The clonotype was recovered from a human donor in good health. Some libraries in this study had Jurkat cell RNA spiked in. Sequencing was done on a sample of naive CD8+ T cells from blood, with Jurkat cell RNA spiked in. Subset: FACS-sorted CD8+CD4-CCR7+CD45RA+ naive T cells.

The CDR3 loop is CASSFGSGGHNEQFF. The CDR3 DNA sequence: TGTGCCAGCAGCTTTGGTAGCGGGGGGCACAATGAGCAGTTCTTC. J is TRBJ2-1 and V is TRBV7-9, with 10 bases lining up with TRBD2. Germline CDR1 SEHNR, CDR2 FQNEAQ (reference sequence). Germline trimming cut 3 bases from V and 5 bases from J; bases unmatched to any gene: 4. The CDR3 has 15 amino acids. Full variable domain (remainder filled in from reference TRBV7-9 and TRBJ2-1): DTGVSQNPRHKITKRGQNVTFRCDPISEHNRLYWYRQTLGQGPEFLTYFQNEAQLEKSRLLSDRFSAERPKGSFSTLEIQRTEQGDSAMYLCASSFGSGGHNEQFFGPGTRLTVL.